These T cell receptor beta chains were read from a single sample in a study of blood T cell repertoires in COVID-19. The assay was immunoSEQ multiplex PCR, and TCRdb's table has in-frame clones only and misses some. This repertoire shows 190,000 or so clones, about 90% found once; its top ten account for around 2.5%. The specimen sequenced was peripheral blood. The receptors come from a man between 35 and 55 years old with active or convalescent COVID-19. Both conserved end residues are part of each CDR3. A D gene is named only where the DNA matches it firmly. Only part of the rows carry a size: once, few, many, or a class if the clone is expanded.

clone_size j_call v_call d_call cdr3_aa cdr3_nt
- TRBJ2-7 TRBV2 - CASSPNYEQYF TGTGCCAGCAGTCCCAACTACGAGCAGTACTTC
- TRBJ1-5 TRBV30 TRBD1 CAWSVAGGRQPQHF TGTGCCTGGAGTGTAGCAGGGGGAAGGCAGCCCCAGCATTTT
- TRBJ1-1 TRBV29-1 TRBD1 CSGGLTGGNTEAFF TGCAGCGGCGGCTTGACAGGGGGGAACACTGAAGCTTTCTTT
- TRBJ2-1 TRBV5-4 - CASSLIFDEQFF TGTGCCAGCAGCTTAATCTTCGATGAGCAGTTCTTC
once TRBJ2-3 TRBV5-4 TRBD2 CASSLTSGGVDTQYF TGTGCCAGCAGCCTGACTAGCGGGGGGGTAGATACGCAGTATTTT
- TRBJ1-1 TRBV4-2 - CASSQRRGAHIEAFF TGTGCCAGCAGCCAAAGACGGGGGGCCCACATTGAAGCTTTCTTT
- TRBJ1-1 TRBV4-1 - CASSQAPWRNTEAFF TGCGCCAGCAGCCAAGCCCCCTGGAGGAACACTGAAGCTTTCTTT
few TRBJ2-1 TRBV20-1 - CSARRDNEQFF TGCAGTGCTAGACGCGACAATGAGCAGTTCTTC
- TRBJ1-1 TRBV6-4 - CASSGQPNTEAFF TGTGCCAGTAGCGGACAACCCAACACTGAAGCTTTCTTT
- TRBJ1-5 TRBV24-1 - CATSDFRDTNQPQHF TGTGCCACCAGTGATTTCCGGGACACCAATCAGCCCCAGCATTTT
- TRBJ2-2 TRBV4-1 - CASSQESAVANTGELFF TGCGCCAGCAGCCAAGAGTCGGCGGTCGCGAACACCGGGGAGCTGTTTTTT
- TRBJ1-2 TRBV19 - CASSIRRGEGGYTF TGTGCCAGTAGTATCCGGCGAGGGGAGGGTGGCTACACCTTC
- TRBJ2-4 TRBV13 - CASSAPGVSKNIQYF TGTGCCAGCAGCGCCCCGGGGGTCTCCAAAAACATTCAGTACTTC
- TRBJ1-3 TRBV12-5 - CASGSEGNTIYF TGTGCTAGTGGTTCTGAGGGAAACACCATATATTTT
- TRBJ2-2 TRBV5-4 - CASSLWGGLNTGELFF TGTGCCAGCAGCCTATGGGGGGGGCTCAACACCGGGGAGCTGTTTTTT
- TRBJ1-5 TRBV10-2 - CASSLNRGGGNQPQHF TGCGCCAGCAGTTTAAACAGAGGAGGGGGCAATCAGCCCCAGCATTTT
- TRBJ1-3 TRBV10-3 - CAITSGGDSGNTIYF TGTGCCATCACTAGTGGGGGGGACTCTGGAAACACCATATATTTT
- TRBJ2-1 TRBV28 TRBD2 CASSLPPLPRLAHEQFF TGTGCCAGCAGCCTTCCGCCTCTCCCGAGACTAGCCCATGAGCAGTTCTTC
- TRBJ2-7 TRBV9 TRBD2 CASSVAYGGAYEQYF TGTGCCAGCAGCGTAGCCTACGGGGGGGCCTACGAGCAGTACTTC
- TRBJ1-2 TRBV27 - CASSPDSGGYTF TGTGCCAGCAGCCCCGACAGTGGTGGCTACACCTTC
- TRBJ2-2 TRBV7-9 TRBD1 CASSFIEGRGRPTGELFF TGTGCCAGCAGCTTTATAGAGGGCAGGGGGCGCCCCACCGGGGAGCTGTTTTTT
- TRBJ2-7 TRBV11-2 TRBD1 CASSSDRGVGEQYF TGTGCCAGCAGCTCGGACAGGGGAGTCGGCGAGCAGTACTTC
- TRBJ1-2 TRBV2 TRBD1 CASSESRQGFYGYTF TGTGCCAGCAGTGAAAGTCGACAGGGGTTTTATGGCTACACCTTC
- TRBJ1-1 TRBV2 - CASTQGEGTEAFF TGTGCCAGCACCCAGGGTGAAGGAACTGAAGCTTTCTTT
few TRBJ2-5 TRBV7-2 TRBD2 CASSQTGTSQETQYF TGTGCCAGCAGTCAAACCGGGACTAGTCAGGAGACCCAGTACTTC
few TRBJ1-1 TRBV6-5 - CASSPQGGTEAFF TGTGCCAGCAGTCCCCAGGGAGGCACTGAAGCTTTCTTT
- TRBJ2-7 TRBV11-2 - CASSLGAGLGKGEQYF TGTGCCAGCAGCTTGGGGGCCGGACTAGGTAAAGGCGAGCAGTACTTC
- TRBJ2-2 TRBV19 - CASSSPGGRDTGELFF TGTGCCAGTAGTAGCCCGGGGGGCCGGGACACCGGGGAGCTGTTTTTT
few TRBJ1-1 TRBV6-4 - CATSDRQRSTEAFF TGTGCCACCTCGGACAGACAAAGGAGCACTGAAGCTTTCTTT
- TRBJ1-1 TRBV2 - CASSVGSRYGNTEAFF TGTGCCAGCAGTGTAGGCTCGAGGTACGGGAACACTGAAGCTTTCTTT
- TRBJ1-4 TRBV2 TRBD1 CASSEKDRVGPGSWSGGEKLFF TGTGCCAGCAGTGAAAAGGACAGGGTAGGCCCCGGGAGCTGGTCCGGCGGTGAAAAACTGTTTTTT
- TRBJ1-6 TRBV30 - CAWSVRPAGYNSPLHF TGTGCCTGGAGTGTACGGCCTGCGGGCTATAATTCACCCCTCCACTTT
- TRBJ1-4 TRBV6-6 TRBD1 CASSKDRGHEKLFF TGTGCCAGCAGCAAGGACAGGGGGCATGAAAAACTGTTTTTT
- TRBJ1-5 TRBV10-3 - CAISGGEGQPQHF TGTGCCATCAGCGGAGGGGAAGGTCAGCCCCAGCATTTT
- TRBJ2-2 TRBV28 - CASSVGGTNTGELFF TGTGCCAGCAGTGTAGGGGGTACGAACACCGGGGAGCTGTTTTTT
- TRBJ2-1 TRBV5-4 - CASSLDSGVYNEQFF TGTGCCAGCAGCTTGGATTCGGGGGTCTACAATGAGCAGTTCTTC
few TRBJ2-7 TRBV2 TRBD1 CASSPDRGTYEQYF TGTGCCAGCAGTCCGGACAGGGGCACCTACGAGCAGTACTTC
- TRBJ1-3 TRBV19 TRBD1 CASSSRTGAGNTIYF TGTGCCAGTAGTTCCCGAACAGGGGCTGGAAACACCATATATTTT
- TRBJ2-5 TRBV7-2 TRBD2 CASSLATGLAGETQYF TGTGCCAGCAGCTTAGCTACGGGACTAGCGGGAGAGACCCAGTACTTC
- TRBJ1-3 TRBV6-6 - CASTGANPGDTIYF TGTGCCAGCACTGGGGCCAACCCGGGGGACACCATATATTTT
- TRBJ2-5 TRBV5-1 - CASSLGSRETQYF TGCGCCAGCAGCTTGGGCTCCCGGGAGACCCAGTACTTC
- TRBJ2-3 TRBV5-1 - CASSLRGGTDTQYF TGCGCCAGCAGCTTAAGGGGCGGCACAGATACGCAGTATTTT
- TRBJ1-2 TRBV30 - CAWSVRRRVWGYTF TGTGCCTGGAGTGTACGTCGGAGGGTTTGGGGCTACACCTTC
- TRBJ1-3 TRBV6-5 - CASRQPGSGNTIYF TGTGCCAGCAGGCAACCAGGTTCTGGAAACACCATATATTTT
- TRBJ2-2 TRBV30 - CAWSVRGITGELFF TGTGCCTGGAGTGTACGGGGGATCACCGGGGAGCTGTTTTTT
- TRBJ2-5 TRBV18 - CASSPRQGMSETQYF TGTGCCAGCTCACCAAGGCAGGGAATGTCAGAGACCCAGTACTTC
- TRBJ1-2 TRBV27 TRBD1 CASSSGTGVYGYTF TGTGCCAGCAGTTCGGGGACAGGGGTGTATGGCTACACCTTC
- TRBJ2-1 TRBV2 TRBD2 CASRSGGSSYNEQFF TGTGCCAGCAGAAGCGGGGGGAGCTCCTACAATGAGCAGTTCTTC
- TRBJ1-2 TRBV19 - CASSSGAVYYGYTF TGTGCCAGTAGTTCAGGGGCCGTTTACTATGGCTACACCTTC
- TRBJ1-1 TRBV19 TRBD1 CASSILTGGTEAFF TGTGCCAGTAGTATACTGACAGGGGGCACTGAAGCTTTCTTT
- TRBJ1-4 TRBV18 - CASSPAGRGPNEKLFF TGTGCCAGCTCACCCGCCGGGAGGGGCCCTAATGAAAAACTGTTTTTT